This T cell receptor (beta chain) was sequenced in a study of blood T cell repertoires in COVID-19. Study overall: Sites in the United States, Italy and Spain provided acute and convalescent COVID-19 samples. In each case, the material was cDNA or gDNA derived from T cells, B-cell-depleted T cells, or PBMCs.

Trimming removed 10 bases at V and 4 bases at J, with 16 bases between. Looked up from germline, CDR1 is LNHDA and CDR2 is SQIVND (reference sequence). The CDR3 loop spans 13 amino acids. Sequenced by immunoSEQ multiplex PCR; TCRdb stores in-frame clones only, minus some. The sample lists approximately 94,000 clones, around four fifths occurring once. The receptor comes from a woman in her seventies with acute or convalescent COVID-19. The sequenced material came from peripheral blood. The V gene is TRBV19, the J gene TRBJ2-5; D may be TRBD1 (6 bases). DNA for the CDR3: TGTGCCACCAGCACAGGGAGAGGAGAGACCCAGTACTTC. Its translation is CATSTGRGETQYF.